These 20 T cell receptor beta chains were sequenced from one sample in a study of siplizumab effects on memory and regulatory T cells. Libraries were prepared by immunoSEQ multiplex PCR; TCRdb keeps only in-frame clonotypes and omits some of them. The repertoire holds 56,000 or so clones, with around 97% as singletons. Material for sequencing was naive CD8+ T cells sorted from blood. The receptors come from a human donor in good health.

The chain recombines TRBV5-6 with TRBJ2-7; 9 bases line up with TRBD2. The CDR3 loop spans 13 amino acids. Germline CDR1 reads SGHDT; CDR2 reads YYEEEE. With 2 bases clipped from V and 3 bases from J, the junction kept 0 bases outside the gene matches. DNA for the CDR3: TGTGCCAGCAGCTTTAGCGGGAGCTACGAGCAGTACTTC. Its protein product is CASSFSGSYEQYF.

The J gene is TRBJ1-2, the V gene TRBV9; no definite D call. Germline-derived CDR1 and CDR2 are SGDLS and YYNGEE. Trimming left V 3 bases short and J 0 bases short, with 9 bases between. The CDR3 totals 14 residues. The CDR3 DNA reads as TGTGCCAGCAGCGCCGGAGATGCTAACTATGGCTACACCTTC. It translates to CASSAGDANYGYTF.

The rearrangement joins TRBV6-5 to TRBJ2-5; D is unclear. Germline CDR1 MNHEY, CDR2 SVGAGI. The length of the CDR3 is 11 residues. The germline V and J ends were trimmed by 0 bases and 7 bases, with 3 bases remaining between them. Here the CDR3 reads CASSYSGTQYF. Here the CDR3 DNA reads TGTGCCAGCAGTTACTCGGGGACCCAGTACTTC.

The V and J genes are TRBV6-4 and TRBJ2-3; TRBD2 might be the D (5 bases). V was cut by 2 bases and J by 4 bases, with 10 bases left in between. The CDR3 is made up of 14 amino acids. Germline V gives CDR1 MRHNA, CDR2 SNTAGT. CDR3 nucleotides: TGTGCCAGCAGTGACGCCGGGGAACCAGATACGCAGTATTTT. Translated, it gives CASSDAGEPDTQYF.

This chain uses TRBV27 with TRBJ2-7; 16 nucleotides line up with TRBD2. The germline V gene encodes CDR1 MNHEY and CDR2 SMNVEV (reference sequence). The CDR3 loop spans 15 amino acids. The V gene end was trimmed by 4 bases and the J gene end by 7 bases; junction bases not matched to a gene: 4. CDR3 DNA: TGTGCCAGCAGTTACGGGACTAGCGGGAGGGCAGAGCAGTACTTC. Amino acids: CASSYGTSGRAEQYF.

The gene calls are TRBV15 and TRBJ2-7; no firm D call. The CDR3 is 12 amino acids. Trimming left V 0 bases short and J 0 bases short, with 0 bases between. From germline, CDR1 is LNHNV and CDR2 YYDKDF (reference sequence). The CDR3 DNA sequence: TGTGCCACCAGCAGAGACTCCTACGAGCAGTACTTC. It translates to CATSRDSYEQYF.

The V gene is TRBV27, the J gene TRBJ2-1, with 9 bases matching TRBD2. CDR3 length equals 15 residues. In germline, CDR1 is MNHEY, CDR2 SMNVEV (reference sequence). With V trimmed by 6 bases and J by 3 bases, 6 bases remained unmatched. The CDR3 region is CASSRTSVSYNEQFF. For the CDR3, the DNA is TGTGCCAGCAGCCGGACTAGCGTTAGCTACAATGAGCAGTTCTTC.

Only one count was recorded for this clone. V gene TRBV7-9 combines with J gene TRBJ2-7, with 9 bases matching TRBD1. Per the germline V gene, CDR1 is SEHNR and CDR2 is FQNEAQ (reference sequence). The V gene end was trimmed by 5 bases and the J gene end by 5 bases; junction bases not matched to a gene: 4. The length of the CDR3 is 13 residues. CDR3 protein: CASSVGTGNEQYF. In nucleotides, the CDR3 is TGTGCCAGCAGCGTTGGGACAGGGAACGAGCAGTACTTC.

This chain links TRBV4-1 with TRBJ1-2, with D possibly being TRBD1 (5 bases). This CDR3 region has 15 residues. The germline V gene encodes CDR1 MGHRA and CDR2 YSYEKL. Trimming took off 0 bases at V and 2 bases at J, with 10 bases between the two ends. The CDR3: CASSQESGDNYGYTF. DNA for the CDR3: TGCGCCAGCAGCCAAGAATCCGGGGACAACTATGGCTACACCTTC.

The chain employs TRBV5-1 and TRBJ1-1, with TRBD1 identical over 8 bases. V gave up 2 bases and J gave up 0 bases; unmatched junction bases: 3. The length of the CDR3 is 15 residues. CDR1 and CDR2 from the germline V gene are SGHRS and YFSETQ. The CDR3 DNA is TGCGCCAGCAGCTTCGGACAGGGCATGAACACTGAAGCTTTCTTT. Protein sequence: CASSFGQGMNTEAFF.

V is TRBV30 and J is TRBJ1-4, with 7 bases identical to TRBD1. The CDR3 is made up of 13 amino acids. After removal of 3 bases from V and 7 bases from J, the junction contained 5 bases not matched to a gene. Per germline, CDR1 GTSNPN and CDR2 SVGIG (reference sequence). The CDR3 nucleotides are TGTGCCTGGAGGGGACAGATAGGTGAAAAACTGTTTTTT. Protein sequence: CAWRGQIGEKLFF.

The chain joins TRBV4-1 to TRBJ2-7, with D unresolved. Trimming cost V 0 bases and J 6 bases, with 12 bases left between them. Looked up from germline, CDR1 is MGHRA and CDR2 is YSYEKL. The CDR3 covers 14 residues. DNA of the CDR3: TGCGCCAGCAGCCAAGATTTTCGGGCTGGCGAGCAGTACTTC. The encoded protein is CASSQDFRAGEQYF.

The chain combines TRBV5-6 with TRBJ2-1; 8 nucleotides match TRBD1. Per the germline V gene, CDR1 is SGHDT and CDR2 is YYEEEE. Losses at the gene ends were 4 bases for V and 7 bases for J; bases not matched to a gene: 10. CDR3 size: 15 residues. CDR3 residues: CASSDGQGEGNEQFF. The DNA for the CDR3 is TGTGCCAGCAGCGACGGACAGGGAGAGGGGAATGAGCAGTTCTTC.

V and J are TRBV4-3 and TRBJ2-3; 10 nucleotides line up with TRBD2. The ends lost 8 bases at V and 4 bases at J; junction bases unmatched: 6. The CDR3 runs 14 residues. CDR1 is LGHNA and CDR2 is YSLEER in the germline V gene. The DNA of the CDR3 is TGCGCCAGCGGCCTAGCGGGAGAGTCAGATACGCAGTATTTT. Its protein product is CASGLAGESDTQYF.

Only one count was recorded for this clone. V is TRBV5-1 and J is TRBJ2-2; a weak D match, TRBD2 (6 bases). This CDR3 is built from 16 residues. V shed 4 bases and J shed 0 bases, with 13 bases lying between them. CDR1 is SGHRS, CDR2 YFSETQ, per germline. The CDR3 loop is CASSPWEVANTGELFF. CDR3 bases: TGCGCCAGCAGCCCATGGGAGGTCGCGAACACCGGGGAGCTGTTTTTT.

The genes are TRBV5-1 and TRBJ2-7; tentative D call: TRBD2 (5 bases). The germline V gene has CDR1 SGHRS and CDR2 YFSETQ. Trimming pared 5 bases from V and 0 bases from J, leaving 9 bases between. CDR3 length: 13 amino acids. The CDR3 loop reads CASRWESSYEQYF. The CDR3 DNA is TGCGCCAGCAGGTGGGAGAGCTCCTACGAGCAGTACTTC.

This rearrangement joins TRBV2 to TRBJ1-2, with D possibly matching TRBD1 (6 bases). CDR1 is SNHLY and CDR2 is FYNNEI in the germline V gene. Between the trimmed V and J ends, which lost 10 bases and 2 bases, there was a span of 17 bases. This CDR3 spans 14 amino acids. Here the CDR3 DNA reads TGTGCCACCCTGGGGGGCAGGATCAACTATGGCTACACCTTC. Protein: CATLGGRINYGYTF.

The chain joins TRBV27 to TRBJ2-5; a weak D match, TRBD1 (6 bases). This CDR3 is 14 amino acids long. In germline, CDR1 is MNHEY, CDR2 SMNVEV (reference sequence). Trimming removed 7 bases from V and 4 bases from J, with 16 bases in between. The CDR3 spells CASTPGAGVETQYF. The CDR3 DNA reads TGTGCCAGCACCCCTGGGGCAGGGGTAGAGACCCAGTACTTC.

J is TRBJ2-7 and V is TRBV7-9; D not resolved. V dropped 3 bases and J dropped 1 base, with 7 bases sitting between them. Looked up from germline, CDR1 is SEHNR and CDR2 is FQNEAQ (reference sequence). The CDR3 sequence is 13 residues long. In DNA form, the CDR3 reads TGTGCCAGCAGCTTGGTACAGTCCTACGAGCAGTACTTC. This gives the protein CASSLVQSYEQYF.

The chain employs TRBV9 and TRBJ2-7; no clear D. The germline V gene has CDR1 SGDLS and CDR2 YYNGEE. There are 14 residues in the CDR3. The V end lost 2 bases, the J end lost 2 bases, and 11 bases lay between the germline ends. For the CDR3, the DNA is TGTGCCAGCAGCGTCTCGGGCACCCCCTACGAGCAGTACTTC. Translating gives CASSVSGTPYEQYF.